Sequencing of this T cell receptor beta chain was carried out in a study of response to subunit inactivated influenza vaccine. Findings of the study overall: Few additional T cells are recruited per seasonal influenza vaccination, authors suggested.

The V end lost 3 bases, the J end lost 10 bases, and 13 bases lay between the germline ends. Germline V CDR1 and CDR2: SQVTM, ANQGSEA. CDR3 length: 12 residues. The table lists this clonotype with many counts. The antigen is unknown. MiXCR, applied by TCRdb to the RT-PCR reads, yields one record per CDR3 protein. Here the sample spans around 180,000 distinct CDR3 sequences, around a tenth being singletons. This chain joins TRBV29-1 and TRBJ2-1; possibly TRBD2 for D (5 bases). This receptor was identified in a man between 50 and 59 years old who received an inactivated influenza vaccine. The material was non-naive T cells sorted from PBMCs, obtained on the day of vaccination. In nucleotides, the CDR3 is TGCAGCGTTGAGAGGGCTCTCGGAGAGCAGTTCTTC. Encoded protein: CSVERALGEQFF.